The clone carrying this T cell receptor beta chain came up once. Blood sampling took place at baseline, cycle 4 day 1, and cycle 7 day 1. V dropped 4 bases and J dropped 0; count of bases not matched to a gene: 11. The V gene's germline CDR1 is SGHTA and CDR2 FQGNSA. This CDR3 is built from 18 residues. TCRdb keeps only in-frame clones here, not all; method: immunoSEQ multiplex PCR. Counted here are about 28,000 clones, 80% occurring once; the ten biggest clones make up over 8.5%. The data are from a study of OX40 agonist ivuxolimab in advanced cancers. V and J are TRBV7-2 and TRBJ2-1, with TRBD2 matching 8 bases. This TCR was sampled from an adult with an advanced solid tumor such as melanoma, head and neck, liver or kidney cancer. The sample here was CD4+ or CD8+ T cells sorted from blood, taken in a trial of the OX40 agonist ivuxolimab. This CDR3 is CASSYPLADISSYNEQFF. The CDR3 coding sequence is TGTGCCAGCAGCTACCCACTAGCGGATATAAGCTCCTACAATGAGCAGTTCTTC. Variable domain in full (rest from reference TRBV7-2 and TRBJ2-1): GAGVSQSPSNKVTEKGKDVELRCDPISGHTALYWYRQSLGQGLEFLIYFQGNSAPDKSGLPSDRFSAERTGGSVSTLTIQRTQQEDSAVYLCASSYPLADISSYNEQFFGPGTRLTVL.